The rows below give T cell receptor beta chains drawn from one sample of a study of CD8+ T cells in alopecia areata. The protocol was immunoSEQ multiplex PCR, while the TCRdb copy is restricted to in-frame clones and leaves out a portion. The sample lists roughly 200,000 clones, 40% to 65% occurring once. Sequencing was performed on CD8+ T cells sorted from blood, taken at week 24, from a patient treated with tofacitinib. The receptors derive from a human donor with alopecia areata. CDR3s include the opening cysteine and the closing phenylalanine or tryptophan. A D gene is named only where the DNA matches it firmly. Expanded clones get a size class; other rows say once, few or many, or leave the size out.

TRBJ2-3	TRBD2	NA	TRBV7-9	CASSHSGTITDTQYF	TGTGCCAGCAGCCACTCCGGGACTATCACAGATACGCAGTATTTT
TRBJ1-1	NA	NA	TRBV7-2	CASSLSNTEAFF	TGTGCCAGCAGCCTTAGCAACACTGAAGCTTTCTTT
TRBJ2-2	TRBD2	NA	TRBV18	CASSPTPRGSTGELFF	TGTGCCAGCTCACCCACCCCGCGGGGGTCCACCGGGGAGCTGTTTTTT
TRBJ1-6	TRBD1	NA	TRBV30	CAWAGTGVGSYNSPLHF	TGTGCCTGGGCCGGGACAGGGGTCGGCTCCTATAATTCACCCCTCCACTTT
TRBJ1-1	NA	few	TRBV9	CASSEQDLNTEAFF	TGTGCCAGCAGCGAGCAGGATTTGAACACTGAAGCTTTCTTT
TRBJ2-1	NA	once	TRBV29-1	CSVEISGEQFF	TGCAGCGTTGAAATATCCGGTGAGCAGTTCTTC
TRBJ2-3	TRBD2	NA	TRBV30	CAWSTTLTSGVTDTQYF	TGTGCCTGGAGTACCACCCTGACTAGCGGGGTCACAGATACGCAGTATTTT
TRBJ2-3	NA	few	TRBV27	CASSFSQATDTQYF	TGTGCCAGCAGTTTTTCCCAGGCCACAGATACGCAGTATTTT
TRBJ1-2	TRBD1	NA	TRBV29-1	CSVPGQGLDYGYTF	TGCAGCGTCCCGGGACAGGGATTGGACTATGGCTACACCTTC
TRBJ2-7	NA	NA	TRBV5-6	CASSSTMTYEQYF	TGTGCCAGCAGCTCGACAATGACCTACGAGCAGTACTTC